This T cell receptor beta chain emerged from a study of blood T cells in healthy people across ages. In this sample, this clonotype turned up a few times. The CDR3 covers 18 residues. The ends lost 4 bases at V and 0 bases at J; junction bases unmatched: 10. Germline V lookup: CDR1 MNHEY, CDR2 SVGEGT. A sample-barcoded 5' primer and a J-beta primer mix were used in a second PCR of about 6 to 12 cycles. TCRdb ran MiXCR on the 5' RACE reads and lists one entry per CDR3 protein. This table holds around 1,000,000 distinct CDR3 sequences, approximately 25% found once. These data were also reused for a study on T cells of mothers and their children.

The receptor was isolated from a girl aged 2-10 years in good health. Sample: blood. V gene TRBV6-2 or TRBV6-3 combines with J gene TRBJ2-1; 9 bases line up with TRBD2. CDR3 region: CASSSRRRGGSSYNEQFF. In DNA, the CDR3 is TGTGCCAGCAGTTCCCGTCGGCGGGGGGGATCCTCCTACAATGAGCAGTTCTTC.